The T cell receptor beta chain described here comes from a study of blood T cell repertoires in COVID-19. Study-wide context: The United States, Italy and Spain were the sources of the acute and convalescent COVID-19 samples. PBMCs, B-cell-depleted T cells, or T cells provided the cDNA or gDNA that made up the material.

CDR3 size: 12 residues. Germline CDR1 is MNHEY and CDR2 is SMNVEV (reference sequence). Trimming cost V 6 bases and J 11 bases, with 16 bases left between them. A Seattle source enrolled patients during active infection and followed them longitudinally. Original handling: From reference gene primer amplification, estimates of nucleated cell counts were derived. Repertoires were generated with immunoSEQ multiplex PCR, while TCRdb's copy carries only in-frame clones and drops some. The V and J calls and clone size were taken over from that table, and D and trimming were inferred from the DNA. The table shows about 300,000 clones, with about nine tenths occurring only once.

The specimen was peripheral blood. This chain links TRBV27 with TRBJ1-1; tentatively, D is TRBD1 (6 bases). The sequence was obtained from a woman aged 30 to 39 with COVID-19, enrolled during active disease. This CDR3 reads CASRTGTSGAFF. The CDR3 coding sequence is TGTGCCAGCAGGACCGGGACATCAGGGGCTTTCTTT.